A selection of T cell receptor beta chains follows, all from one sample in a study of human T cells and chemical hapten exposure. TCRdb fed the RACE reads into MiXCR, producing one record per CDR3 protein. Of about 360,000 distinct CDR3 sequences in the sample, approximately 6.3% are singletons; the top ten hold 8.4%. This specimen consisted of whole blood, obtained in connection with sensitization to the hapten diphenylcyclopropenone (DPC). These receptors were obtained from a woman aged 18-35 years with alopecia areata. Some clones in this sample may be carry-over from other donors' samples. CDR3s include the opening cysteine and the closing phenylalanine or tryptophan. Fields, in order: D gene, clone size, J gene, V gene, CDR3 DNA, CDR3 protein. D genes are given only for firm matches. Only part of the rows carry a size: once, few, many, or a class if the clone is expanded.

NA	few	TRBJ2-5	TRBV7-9	TGTGCCAGCAGCTTAATGAGACTGGCCGAAGAGACCCAGTACTTC	CASSLMRLAEETQYF
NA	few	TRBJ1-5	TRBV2	TGTGCCAGCACCCAAACCGGGACCAATCAGCCCCAGCATTTT	CASTQTGTNQPQHF
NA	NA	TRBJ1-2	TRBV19	TGTGCCAGTAGTATAGGGGGGGAAAACTCGTATGGCTACACCTTC	CASSIGGENSYGYTF
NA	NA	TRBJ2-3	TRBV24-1	TGTGCCACCAGTCTGGGGGGGCCCGCAGATACGCAGTATTTT	CATSLGGPADTQYF
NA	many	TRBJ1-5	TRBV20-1	TGCAGTGCTAGAGATCGGTACAATCAGCCCCAGCATTTT	CSARDRYNQPQHF
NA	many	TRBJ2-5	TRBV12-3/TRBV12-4	TGTGCCAGCAGCCCCCCCGGGACTCCAAGGACCCAGTACTTC	CASSPPGTPRTQYF
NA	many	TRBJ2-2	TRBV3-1	TGTGCCAGCAGCCAACGGGACACCGGGGAGCTGTTTTTT	CASSQRDTGELFF
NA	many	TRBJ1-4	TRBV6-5	TGTGCCAGCAGTTGGGAGGCCCGGGGTAATGAAAAACTGTTTTTT	CASSWEARGNEKLFF
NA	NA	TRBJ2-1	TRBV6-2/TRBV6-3	TGTGCCAGCAGTTACGATAGCTTAGGCCCGACTAAGCAGTTCTTC	CASSYDSLGPTKQFF
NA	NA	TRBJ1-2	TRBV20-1	TGCAGTGCTAGGGAGTGGGACGGCTATGGCTACACCTTC	CSAREWDGYGYTF
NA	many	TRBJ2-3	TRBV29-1	TGCAGCGCGAGAGGAACCGGGCTAAAAGACCACGATACGCAGTATTTT	CSARGTGLKDHDTQYF
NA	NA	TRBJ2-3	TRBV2	TGTGCCAGCAGTGCCCAGACTACGCAGTATTTT	CASSAQTTQYF
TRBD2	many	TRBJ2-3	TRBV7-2	TGTGCCAGCAGCTTGTGGCGGGGGGGCCTTGATACGCAGTATTTT	CASSLWRGGLDTQYF
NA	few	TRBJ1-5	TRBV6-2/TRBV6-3	TGTGCCAGCAGTTACGAGGGGATCAATCAGCCCCAGCATTTT	CASSYEGINQPQHF
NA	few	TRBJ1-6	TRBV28	TGTGCCAGCAGTTATTCCCTCCCCGGGTCGGGCAATTCACCCCTCCACTTT	CASSYSLPGSGNSPLHF
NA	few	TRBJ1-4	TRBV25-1	TGTGCCAGCAGTGAACCTTCAGGAAGTGAAAAACTGTTTTTT	CASSEPSGSEKLFF
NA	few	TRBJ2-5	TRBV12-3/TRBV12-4	TGTGCCAGCAGCCCCGTTACCGGGGGAGCCCAGTACTTC	CASSPVTGGAQYF
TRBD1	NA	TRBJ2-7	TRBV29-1	TGCAGCGTTGCCCGGGACAGCGCCTACGAGCAGTACTTC	CSVARDSAYEQYF
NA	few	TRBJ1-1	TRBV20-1	TGCAGTGCGCCAAACCATAAGGGGAGCACTGAAGCTTTCTTT	CSAPNHKGSTEAFF
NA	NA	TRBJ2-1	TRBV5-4	TGTGCCAGCAGCTTGGGGGCCGGGGGGCGCTCCTACAATGAGCAGTTCTTC	CASSLGAGGRSYNEQFF
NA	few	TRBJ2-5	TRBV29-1	TGCAGCGTTGCCCTTCGGGTGGGAGAGACCCAGTACTTC	CSVALRVGETQYF
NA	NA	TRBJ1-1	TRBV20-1	TGCAGTGCTAGCGTAGGGAGAGACACTGAGGCTTTCTTT	CSASVGRDTEAFF
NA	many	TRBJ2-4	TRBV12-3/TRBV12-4	TGTGCCAGCAGGCCGCAAGGGTCGAACAAAAACATTCAGTACTTC	CASRPQGSNKNIQYF
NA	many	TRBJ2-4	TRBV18	TGTGCCAGCTCACCCCGACAGGAAAACATTCAGTACTTC	CASSPRQENIQYF
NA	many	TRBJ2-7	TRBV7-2	TGTGCCAGCAGCCTCCCGGGAAAACCCTACGAGCAGTACTTC	CASSLPGKPYEQYF
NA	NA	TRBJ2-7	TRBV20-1	TGCAGTGCTAGAGCCTCGAGTATAGGGCTCTACGAGCAGTACTTC	CSARASSIGLYEQYF
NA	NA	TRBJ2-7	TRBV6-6	TGTGCCAGCAGTTACAAGGGCCCCGGCAGGGAGTACGAGCAGTACTTC	CASSYKGPGREYEQYF
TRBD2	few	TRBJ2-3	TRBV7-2	TGTGCCAGCAGCCTGGGACTAGCGGGGGGGCCCTTGGATACGCAGTATTTT	CASSLGLAGGPLDTQYF
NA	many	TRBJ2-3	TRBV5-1	TGCGCCAGCAGCTTGGAGGGGTCTGGCACAGATACGCAGTATTTT	CASSLEGSGTDTQYF
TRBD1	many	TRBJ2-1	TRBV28	TGTGCCACCGGACCAGGGGGCTCCTACAATGAGCAGTTCTTC	CATGPGGSYNEQFF
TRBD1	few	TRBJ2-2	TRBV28	TGTGCCATACAGGGGCTCACCGGGGAGCTGTTTTTT	CAIQGLTGELFF
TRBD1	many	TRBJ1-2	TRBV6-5	TGTGCCAGCAGTTACGGCGGGACAGGGCTTAACTATGGCTACACCTTC	CASSYGGTGLNYGYTF
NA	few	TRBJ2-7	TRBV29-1	TGCAGCGTTGAAGCCGGGGACGAGCAGTACTTC	CSVEAGDEQYF
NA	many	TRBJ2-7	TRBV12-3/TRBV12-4	TGTGCCAGCAGCCCTGTAGACTACGAGCAGTACTTC	CASSPVDYEQYF
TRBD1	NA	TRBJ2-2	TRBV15	TGTGCCACCAGCAGACAGGGGGCTGACACCGGGGAGCTGTTTTTT	CATSRQGADTGELFF
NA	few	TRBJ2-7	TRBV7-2	TGTGCCAGCAGCTTTTCGGCAGCGGACCCCCTCGAGCAGTACTTC	CASSFSAADPLEQYF
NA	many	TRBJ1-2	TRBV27	TGTGCCAGCAGTCGACAGAACTTCTATGGCTACACCTTC	CASSRQNFYGYTF
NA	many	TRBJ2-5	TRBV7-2	TGTGCCAGCAGCTTCGATGCTAAAGAGACCCAGTACTTC	CASSFDAKETQYF
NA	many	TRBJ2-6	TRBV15	TGTGCCACCAGCCGGGGGGGACAGGGAAGGGACGGGGCCAACGTCCTGACTTTC	CATSRGGQGRDGANVLTF
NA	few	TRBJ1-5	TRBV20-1	TGCAGTGCTAGAGATCGGCAGGGAAATCAGCCCCAGCATTTT	CSARDRQGNQPQHF
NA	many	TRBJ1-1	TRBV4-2	TGTGCCAGCAGCCAATTTAACCGACAGGCTGAAGCTTTCTTT	CASSQFNRQAEAFF
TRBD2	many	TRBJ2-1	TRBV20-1	TGCAGTGCTAGATCAGGGACTAGCGGGGGGGTGAATGAGCAGTTCTTC	CSARSGTSGGVNEQFF
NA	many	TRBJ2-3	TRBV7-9	TGTGCCAGCAACTTAGAGGGACCAGATACGCAGTATTTT	CASNLEGPDTQYF
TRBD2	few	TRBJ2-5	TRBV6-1	TGTGCCAGCACCAGGACTAGCGGGGGACAAGAGACCCAGTACTTC	CASTRTSGGQETQYF
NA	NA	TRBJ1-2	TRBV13	TGTGCCAGCAGCTTCGTAGCGGGAGGGGGGCCCTATGGCTACACCTTC	CASSFVAGGGPYGYTF
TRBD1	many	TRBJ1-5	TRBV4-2	TGTGCCAGCAGCCAAGAAGTCGACAGGGGGCATAACAATCAGCCCCAGCATTTT	CASSQEVDRGHNNQPQHF